The TCR beta chain under discussion was sequenced for a study of cytomegalovirus exposure and HLA in healthy donors. Study-wide findings and caveats: Altogether, 150 to 200 TCR beta chains were recorded as cytomegalovirus-associated. Despite most TCR sequences being rare, some public TCRs occurred in many donors.

Germline V gives CDR1 SEHNR, CDR2 FQNEAQ (reference sequence). V shed 3 bases and J shed 1 base, with 5 bases lying between them. The length of the CDR3 is 13 residues. PCR used 60 Vbeta primers and 13 Jbeta primers. The repertoire was sequenced with immunoSEQ multiplex PCR; TCRdb's copy has only in-frame clones and lacks some. The table records some 120,000 clones, around 77% of them present only once. Concerning this clone itself: The antigen is undetermined.

Sequenced material: PBMCs. This clonotype was sampled from a man aged 45-60 years in good health and CMV-seronegative. The genes are TRBV7-9 and TRBJ2-3, with D unresolved. CDR3 residues: CASSFRGTDTQYF. CDR3 bases: TGTGCCAGCAGCTTCCGGGGCACAGATACGCAGTATTTT.